The entry that follows covers one T cell receptor (beta chain) sequence. This entry belongs to a study of blood T cells in healthy people across ages. Germline V lookup: CDR1 MDHEN, CDR2 SYDVKM. This CDR3 has 11 amino acids. Trimming removed 7 bases from V and 5 bases from J, with 8 bases in between. Then a second PCR, running about 7 to 11 cycles, was carried out with a sample-barcoded 5' primer and a J-beta primer mix. TCRdb re-derived calls from the 5' RACE reads in MiXCR, one entry per CDR3 protein. The sample lists about 1.4 million distinct CDR3 sequences, around 55% occurring once. Source material: blood. This rearrangement joins TRBV28 to TRBJ2-5; D unclear. The sequence derives from a man aged 18 to 35 in good health. In nucleotides, the CDR3 is TGTGCCAGCACCACGCAGGAGACCCAGTACTTC. This encodes CASTTQETQYF.